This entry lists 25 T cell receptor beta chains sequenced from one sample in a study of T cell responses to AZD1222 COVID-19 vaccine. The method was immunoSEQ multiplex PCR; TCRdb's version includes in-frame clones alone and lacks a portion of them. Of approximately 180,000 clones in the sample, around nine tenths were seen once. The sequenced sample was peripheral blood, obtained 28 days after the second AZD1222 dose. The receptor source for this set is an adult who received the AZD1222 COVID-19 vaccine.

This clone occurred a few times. The CDR3 DNA is TGTGCCAGCATCAGCGGGGGCACTGAAGCTTTCTTT. Residues: CASISGGTEAFF. The rearrangement links TRBV2 to TRBJ1-1, with D possibly TRBD1 on 5 matching bases. Per germline, CDR1 SNHLY and CDR2 FYNNEI. The CDR3 contains 12 residues. V shed 7 bases and J shed 4 bases, with 10 bases lying between them.

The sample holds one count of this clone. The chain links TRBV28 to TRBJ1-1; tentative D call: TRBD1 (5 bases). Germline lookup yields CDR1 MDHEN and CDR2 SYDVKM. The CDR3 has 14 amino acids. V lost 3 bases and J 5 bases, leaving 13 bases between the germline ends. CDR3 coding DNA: TGTGCCAGCAGTTTTCGGGGGAAGGGGACTGAAGCTTTCTTT. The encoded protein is CASSFRGKGTEAFF.

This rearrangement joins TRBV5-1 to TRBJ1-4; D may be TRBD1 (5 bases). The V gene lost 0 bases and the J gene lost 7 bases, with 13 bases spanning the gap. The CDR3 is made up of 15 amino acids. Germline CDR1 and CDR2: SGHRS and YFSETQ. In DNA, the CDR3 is TGCGCCAGCAGCTTGGGCGGGGACCCGTCTGAAAAACTGTTTTTT. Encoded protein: CASSLGGDPSEKLFF.

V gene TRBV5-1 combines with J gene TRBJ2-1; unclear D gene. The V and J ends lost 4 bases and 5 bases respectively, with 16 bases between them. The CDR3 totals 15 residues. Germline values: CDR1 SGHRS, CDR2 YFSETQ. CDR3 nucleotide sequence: TGCGCCAGCAGCACTAAAGGCCCTGGAAACAATGAGCAGTTCTTC. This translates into CASSTKGPGNNEQFF.

This chain's CDR3 is CASSLPPNYGYTF. CDR3 coding DNA: TGTGCCAGCAGTTTACCACCTAACTATGGCTACACCTTC. The chain links TRBV28 to TRBJ1-2; D not resolved. Trimming stripped 2 bases from V and 0 bases from J, with 4 bases between. There are 13 residues in the CDR3. The germline V gene encodes CDR1 MDHEN and CDR2 SYDVKM.

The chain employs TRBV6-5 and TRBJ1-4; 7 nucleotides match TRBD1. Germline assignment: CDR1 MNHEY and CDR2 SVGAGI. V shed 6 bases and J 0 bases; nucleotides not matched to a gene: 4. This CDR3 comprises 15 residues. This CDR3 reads CASSSQGATNEKLFF. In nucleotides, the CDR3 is TGTGCCAGCAGCAGTCAGGGGGCAACTAATGAAAAACTGTTTTTT.

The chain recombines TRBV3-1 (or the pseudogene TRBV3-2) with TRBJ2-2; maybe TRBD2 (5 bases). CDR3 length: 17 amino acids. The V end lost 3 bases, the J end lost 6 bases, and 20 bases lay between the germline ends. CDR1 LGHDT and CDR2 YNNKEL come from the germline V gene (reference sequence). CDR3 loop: CASSHSPPILGAGELFF. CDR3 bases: TGTGCCAGCAGCCATTCTCCACCGATCCTCGGGGCCGGGGAGCTGTTTTTT.

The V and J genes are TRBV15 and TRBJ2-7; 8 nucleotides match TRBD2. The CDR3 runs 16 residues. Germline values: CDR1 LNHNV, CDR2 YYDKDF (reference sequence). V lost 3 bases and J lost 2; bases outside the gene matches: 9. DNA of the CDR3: TGTGCCACCAGCAGTGACCATAGCGGGGTTACCTACGAGCAGTACTTC. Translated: CATSSDHSGVTYEQYF.

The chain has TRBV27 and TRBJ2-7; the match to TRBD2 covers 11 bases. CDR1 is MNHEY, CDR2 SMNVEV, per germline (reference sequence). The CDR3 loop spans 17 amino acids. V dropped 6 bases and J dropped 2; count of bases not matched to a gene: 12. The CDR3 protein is CASSPGLAGLGPYEQYF. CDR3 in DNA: TGTGCCAGCAGCCCTGGACTAGCGGGCCTTGGCCCCTACGAGCAGTACTTC.

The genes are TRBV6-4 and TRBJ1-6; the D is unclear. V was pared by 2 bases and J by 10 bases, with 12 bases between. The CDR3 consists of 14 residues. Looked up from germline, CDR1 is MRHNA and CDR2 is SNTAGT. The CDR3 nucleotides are TGTGCCAGCAGTGACCAGGAATCCGGCTCACCCCTCCACTTT. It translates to CASSDQESGSPLHF.

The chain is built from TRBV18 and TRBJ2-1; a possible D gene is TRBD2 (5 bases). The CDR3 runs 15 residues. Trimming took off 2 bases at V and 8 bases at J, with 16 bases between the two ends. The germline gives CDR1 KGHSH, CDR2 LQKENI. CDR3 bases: TGTGCCAGCTCACCAGGAGTAAGAGGGAGAGATGAGCAGTTCTTC. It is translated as CASSPGVRGRDEQFF.

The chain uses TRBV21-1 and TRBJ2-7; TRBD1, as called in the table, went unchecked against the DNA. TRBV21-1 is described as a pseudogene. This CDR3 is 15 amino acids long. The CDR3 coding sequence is TGTGCCAGGAGCCTCATGTTTAGACAGTCCTACGAGCAGTACTTC. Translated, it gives CARSLMFRQSYEQYF.

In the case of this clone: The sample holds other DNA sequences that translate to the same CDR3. The DNA of the CDR3 is TGTGCCAGCAGCCCGGGACAGGGAAATTCACCCCTCCACTTT. Residues: CASSPGQGNSPLHF. The chain is built from TRBV7-3 and TRBJ1-6; 9 bases are shared with TRBD1. Germline V gene sequence: CDR1 SGHTA, CDR2 FQGTGA. The CDR3 loop spans 14 amino acids. V was clipped by 5 bases and J by 7 bases; unmatched bases: 3.

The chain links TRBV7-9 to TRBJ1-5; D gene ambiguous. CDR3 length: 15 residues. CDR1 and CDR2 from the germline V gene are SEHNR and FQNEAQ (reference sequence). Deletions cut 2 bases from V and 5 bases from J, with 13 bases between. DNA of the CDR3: TGTGCCAGCAGCTTAAATTCGGGCCGGGATCAGCCCCAGCATTTT. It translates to CASSLNSGRDQPQHF.

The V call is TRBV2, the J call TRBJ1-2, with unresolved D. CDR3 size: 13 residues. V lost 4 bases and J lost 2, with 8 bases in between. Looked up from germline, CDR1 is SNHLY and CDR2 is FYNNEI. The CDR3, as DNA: TGTGCCAGCAGTGGGAGGGAAAACTATGGCTACACCTTC. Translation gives CASSGRENYGYTF.

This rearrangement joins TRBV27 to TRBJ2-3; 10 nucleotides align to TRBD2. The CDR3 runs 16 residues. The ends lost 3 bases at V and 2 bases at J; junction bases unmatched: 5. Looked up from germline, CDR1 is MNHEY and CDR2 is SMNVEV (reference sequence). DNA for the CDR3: TGTGCCAGCAGTTTTACTAGCGGGACCACCACAGATACGCAGTATTTT. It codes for CASSFTSGTTTDTQYF.

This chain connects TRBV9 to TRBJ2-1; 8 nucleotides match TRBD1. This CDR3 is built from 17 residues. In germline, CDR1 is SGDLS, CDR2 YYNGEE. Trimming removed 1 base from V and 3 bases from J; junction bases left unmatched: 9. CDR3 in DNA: TGTGCCAGCAGCGTATCCGGGGACAGGCCTTTCTACAATGAGCAGTTCTTC. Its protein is CASSVSGDRPFYNEQFF.

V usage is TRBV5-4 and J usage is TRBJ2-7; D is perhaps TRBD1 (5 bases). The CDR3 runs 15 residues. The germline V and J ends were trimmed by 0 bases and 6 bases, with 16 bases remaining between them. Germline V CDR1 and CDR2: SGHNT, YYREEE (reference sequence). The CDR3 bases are TGTGCCAGCAGCTTGGATGGGCAGGGTGCTCTCGAGCAGTACTTC. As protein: CASSLDGQGALEQYF. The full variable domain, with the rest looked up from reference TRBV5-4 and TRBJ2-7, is ETGVTQSPTHLIKTRGQQVTLRCSSQSGHNTVSWYQQALGQGPQFIFQYYREEENGRGNFPPRFSGLQFPNYSSELNVNALELDDSALYLCASSLDGQGALEQYFGPGTRLTVT.

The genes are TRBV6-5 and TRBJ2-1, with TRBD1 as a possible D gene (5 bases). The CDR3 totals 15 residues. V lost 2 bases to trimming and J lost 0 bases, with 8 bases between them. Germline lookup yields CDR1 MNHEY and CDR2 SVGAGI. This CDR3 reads CASSYQDNSYNEQFF. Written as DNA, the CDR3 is TGTGCCAGCAGTTACCAGGACAACTCCTACAATGAGCAGTTCTTC.

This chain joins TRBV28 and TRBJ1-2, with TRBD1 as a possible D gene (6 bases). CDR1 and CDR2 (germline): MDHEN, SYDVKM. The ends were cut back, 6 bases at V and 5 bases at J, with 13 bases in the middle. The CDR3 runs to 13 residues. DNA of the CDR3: TGTGCCAGCAGGTCACAGGGTTGGTATGGCTACACCTTC. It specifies CASRSQGWYGYTF.

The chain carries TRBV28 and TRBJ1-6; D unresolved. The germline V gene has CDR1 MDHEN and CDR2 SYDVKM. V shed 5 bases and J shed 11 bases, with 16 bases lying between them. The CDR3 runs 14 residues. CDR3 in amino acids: CASSPTGYSTPLHF. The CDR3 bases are TGTGCCAGCAGTCCAACGGGGTACTCGACACCCCTCCACTTT.

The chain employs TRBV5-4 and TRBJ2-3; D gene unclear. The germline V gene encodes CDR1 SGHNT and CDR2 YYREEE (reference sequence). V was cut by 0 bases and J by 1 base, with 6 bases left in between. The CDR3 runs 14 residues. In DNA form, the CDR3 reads TGTGCCAGCAGCTTGGACCCCGGCACAGATACGCAGTATTTT. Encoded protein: CASSLDPGTDTQYF.

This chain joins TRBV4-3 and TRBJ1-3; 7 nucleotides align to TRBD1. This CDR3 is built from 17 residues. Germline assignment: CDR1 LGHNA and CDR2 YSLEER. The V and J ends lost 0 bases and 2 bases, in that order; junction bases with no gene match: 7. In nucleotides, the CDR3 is TGCGCCAGCAGCCAAGATAGCACAGGGGTTGCTGGAAACACCATATATTTT. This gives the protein CASSQDSTGVAGNTIYF.

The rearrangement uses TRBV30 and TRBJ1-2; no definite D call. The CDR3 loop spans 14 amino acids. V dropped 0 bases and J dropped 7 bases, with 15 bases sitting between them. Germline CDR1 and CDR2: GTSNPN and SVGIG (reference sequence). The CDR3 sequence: CAWSVRRADGGYTF. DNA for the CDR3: TGTGCCTGGAGTGTCCGCAGAGCGGACGGTGGCTACACCTTC.

This CDR3 is CASSAGGQGIYEQYF. CDR3 sequence (DNA): TGTGCCAGCAGTGCGGGGGGACAGGGGATTTACGAGCAGTACTTC. The chain links TRBV28 to TRBJ2-7; TRBD1 matches at 10 bases. V was clipped by 5 bases and J by 4 bases; unmatched bases: 8. The germline V gene has CDR1 MDHEN and CDR2 SYDVKM. The CDR3 is made up of 15 amino acids.